The 26 T cell receptor beta chains below all came from one sample that was sequenced in a study of spatial heterogeneity in lung cancer. MiXCR, run by TCRdb on the 5' RACE reads, gives a single entry per CDR3 protein. The sample contains around 5,000 distinct CDR3 sequences, about 3% of which appear only once. The time point: sample taken at primary tumor resection. The sequencing used normal lung tissue next to the tumor, collected at surgery. These receptors all come from a male donor with early-stage non-small cell lung cancer.

At least ten counts were recorded for this clonotype. The genes are TRBV5-5 and TRBJ2-1; D not resolved. The CDR3 sequence is 13 residues long. The V gene lost 1 base and the J gene lost 5 bases, with 7 bases spanning the gap. Germline CDR1 reads SGHKS; CDR2 reads YYEKEE (reference sequence). CDR3 nucleotide sequence: TGTGCCAGCAGCTTGAGTCCGAACAATGAGCAGTTCTTC. This codes for CASSLSPNNEQFF.

This clonotype was found many times. The rearrangement links TRBV20-1 to TRBJ2-1, with 8 bases that match TRBD2. J was trimmed by 7 bases and V by 0 bases; bases with no gene match: 8. In germline, CDR1 is DFQATT, CDR2 SNEGSKA (reference sequence). CDR3 length: 15 amino acids. In DNA form, the CDR3 reads TGCAGTGCTAGAGATCCGGCTAGCGGGTTTAATGAGCAGTTCTTC. This encodes CSARDPASGFNEQFF.

This clonotype is classed as medium-sized. The genes are TRBV29-1 and TRBJ1-3, with 8 bases identical to TRBD1. Per germline, CDR1 SQVTM and CDR2 ANQGSEA. The CDR3 covers 13 residues. Trimming cost V 4 bases and J 1 base; bases outside gene matches: 0. In nucleotides, the CDR3 is TGCAGCGTTGGGGACAGGTCTGGAAACACCATATATTTT. Its translation is CSVGDRSGNTIYF.

This clonotype ranks as medium-sized. CDR3 region: CATRPGITYEQYV. CDR3 nucleotides: TGCGCCACTAGACCGGGAATCACCTACGAGCAGTACGTC. This chain uses TRBV4-3 with TRBJ2-7; the D gene is possibly TRBD2 (5 bases). Trimming stripped 10 bases from V and 2 bases from J, with 15 bases between. CDR3 length equals 13 residues. Per germline, CDR1 LGHNA and CDR2 YSLEER.

The J gene is TRBJ2-3, the V gene TRBV5-1, with TRBD1 matching over 8 bases. V gave up 6 bases and J gave up 6 bases; unmatched junction bases: 15. The CDR3 spans 16 residues. Germline loops: CDR1 SGHRS, CDR2 YFSETQ. In DNA form, the CDR3 reads TGCGCCAGCACTCACTACCCGGACAGGGTAGGCGATACGCAGTATTTT. Translating it yields CASTHYPDRVGDTQYF. The full variable domain, in which reference TRBV5-1 and TRBJ2-3 provide the parts outside the CDR3, is KAGVTQTPRYLIKTRGQQVTLSCSPISGHRSVSWYQQTPGQGLQFLFEYFSETQRNKGNFPGRFSGRQFSNSRSEMNVSTLELGDSALYLCASTHYPDRVGDTQYFGPGTRLTVL.

Relative to its sample, this clonotype is medium-sized. J is TRBJ2-7 and V is TRBV20-1, with D maybe TRBD2 (7 bases). Trimming shortened V by 0 bases and J by 2 bases, and 11 bases separated the two germline ends. The CDR3 loop spans 14 amino acids. CDR1 and CDR2 (germline): DFQATT, SNEGSKA (reference sequence). CDR3 sequence (DNA): TGCAGTGCTAGAGAAGGGGGGGACGCCTACGAGCAGTACTTC. The encoded protein is CSAREGGDAYEQYF.

A few counts support this clonotype. This may be a read error, as it is one base from a much larger clone. The gene calls are TRBV12-3 or TRBV12-4 and TRBJ1-2; possible D gene TRBD1, 5 bases. The CDR3 has 15 amino acids. CDR3 region: CASSFSVWGSYGYNF. In nucleotides, the CDR3 is TGTGCCAGCAGTTTCAGTGTTTGGGGGAGCTATGGCTACAACTTC.

In this sample, this clonotype turned up many times. The chain links TRBV24-1 to TRBJ2-3, with a tentative D call TRBD2 (6 bases). This CDR3 spans 15 amino acids. Trimming pared 2 bases from V and 7 bases from J, leaving 15 bases between. In germline, CDR1 is KGHDR, CDR2 SFDVKD. The CDR3 reads CATSDSRGLGHTQYF. CDR3 nucleotide sequence: TGTGCCACCAGTGATTCGCGGGGCCTCGGGCATACGCAGTATTTT.

The table lists this clonotype with many counts. CDR3 in amino acids: CASSRWDSLTDTQYF. CDR3 nucleotides: TGTGCCAGCAGTCGATGGGACAGTCTCACAGATACGCAGTATTTT. V gene TRBV28 combines with J gene TRBJ2-3; 7 bases map to TRBD1. V was clipped by 5 bases and J by 2 bases; unmatched bases: 7. This CDR3 region has 15 residues. Per germline, CDR1 MDHEN and CDR2 SYDVKM.

This clonotype was seen ten or more times. The chain recombines TRBV5-1 with TRBJ2-1; D unclear. V was clipped by 2 bases and J by 3 bases, with 12 bases between them. Germline V gene lookup returns CDR1 SGHRS and CDR2 YFSETQ. This CDR3 is built from 15 residues. In nucleotides, the CDR3 is TGCGCCAGCAGCTTTCAGACCACTAACTACAATGAGCAGTTCTTC. Translation gives CASSFQTTNYNEQFF.

By sample share, this clonotype is medium-sized. The chain joins TRBV9 to TRBJ2-3; 7 nucleotides match TRBD2. The CDR3 has 16 amino acids. V was clipped by 2 bases and J by 2 bases; unmatched bases: 8. Per the germline V gene, CDR1 is SGDLS and CDR2 is YYNGEE. The CDR3 loop reads CASSVLVRENTDTQYF. In nucleotides, the CDR3 is TGTGCCAGCAGCGTCTTAGTGCGGGAGAACACAGATACGCAGTATTTT.

This clonotype was seen more than once but under ten times. Given a much more abundant clone one base away, this may be a read error. The chain couples TRBV5-1 to TRBJ2-6, with D possibly being TRBD1 (5 bases). In germline, CDR1 is SGHRS, CDR2 YFSETQ. The CDR3 runs to 13 residues. Deletions cut 3 bases from V and 11 bases from J, with 12 bases between. The CDR3 DNA follows: TGCGCCAGCAGCTCGGACACCTCCGACGTCCTGACTTTC. Protein sequence: CASSSDTSDVLTF.

By its share, this clonotype is medium-sized. V is TRBV12-5 and J is TRBJ1-5; D gene uncertain. Trimming removed 1 base from V and 5 bases from J, with 9 bases in between. This CDR3 comprises 14 residues. Germline values: CDR1 LGHNT, CDR2 FRNRAP. As DNA, the CDR3 is TGTGCTAGTGGTTTGGAGACACATTATCAGCCCCAGCATTTT. Its translation: CASGLETHYQPQHF.

This clonotype was counted at least ten times. The genes are TRBV7-2 and TRBJ2-1, with D possibly being TRBD1 (6 bases). Trimming removed 1 base from V and 4 bases from J, with 11 bases in between. The germline V gene encodes CDR1 SGHTA and CDR2 FQGNSA. This CDR3 has 15 residues. DNA for the CDR3: TGTGCCAGCAGCTTAGGCAGGGGATTATACAATGAGCAGTTCTTC. Translating it yields CASSLGRGLYNEQFF.

By share of the sample, this clonotype is medium-sized. The chain carries TRBV13 and TRBJ2-5; D is uncertain. V was cut by 2 bases and J by 4 bases, with 8 bases left in between. Germline CDR1 and CDR2: PRHDT and FYEKMQ (reference sequence). The CDR3 has 13 amino acids. Here the CDR3 reads CASSLRPRETQYF. The CDR3 DNA reads as TGTGCCAGCAGCTTAAGGCCTCGAGAGACCCAGTACTTC.

In this sample, this clonotype is medium-sized (0.01 to 0.1%). The chain joins TRBV6-5 to TRBJ2-1; D might be TRBD1 or TRBD2, each matching 6 bases. Trimming shortened V by 6 bases and J by 6 bases, and 18 bases separated the two germline ends. This CDR3 has 15 amino acids. CDR1 and CDR2 from the germline V gene are MNHEY and SVGAGI. CDR3 loop: CASRRAQGLTNEQFF. CDR3 sequence (DNA): TGTGCCAGCAGGCGTGCACAGGGACTCACCAATGAGCAGTTCTTC.

This rearrangement joins TRBV29-1 to TRBJ1-2; no definite D call. The CDR3 extends over 12 amino acids. V lost 1 base to trimming and J lost 3 bases, with 6 bases between them. Germline CDR1 and CDR2: SQVTM and ANQGSEA. This CDR3 is CSVEVEYYGYTF. The CDR3 DNA sequence: TGCAGCGTTGAAGTGGAATACTATGGCTACACCTTC. Complete variable domain (other parts from reference TRBV29-1 and TRBJ1-2): SAVISQKPSRDICQRGTSLTIQCQVDSQVTMMFWYRQQPGQSLTLIATANQGSEATYESGFVIDKFPISRPNLTFSTLTVSNMSPEDSSIYLCSVEVEYYGYTFGSGTRLTVV.

In this sample, this clonotype is medium-sized. The chain combines TRBV7-6 with TRBJ2-3; D is possibly TRBD1 (7 bases). This CDR3 has 16 residues. The V and J ends lost 4 bases and 6 bases respectively, with 20 bases between them. Germline CDR1 SGHVS, CDR2 FNYEAQ. CDR3 residues: CASSSPRGRSSDTQYF. CDR3 nucleotides: TGTGCCAGCAGCTCCCCCAGGGGGAGGAGTTCCGATACGCAGTATTTT.

There are many counts of this clonotype. This chain uses TRBV5-1 with TRBJ1-2, with 7 bases fitting TRBD1. V dropped 3 bases and J dropped 0; count of bases not matched to a gene: 2. CDR3 size: 14 residues. Per germline, CDR1 SGHRS and CDR2 YFSETQ. DNA for the CDR3: TGCGCCAGCAGCTGGGGACAGACTAACTATGGCTACACCTTC. This sequence encodes CASSWGQTNYGYTF.

This rearrangement joins TRBV6-2 or TRBV6-3 to TRBJ1-2; no reliable D call. Trimming took 4 bases from V and 7 from J, leaving 10 bases between them. This CDR3 has 12 residues. Germline CDR1 is MNHEY and CDR2 is SVGEGT. CDR3 DNA: TGTGCCAGCAGTTCCTCCCGGCGTGGCTACACCTTC. It encodes CASSSSRRGYTF.

This clonotype has ten or more counts. The chain links TRBV28 to TRBJ1-5; D perhaps matches TRBD1 (5 bases). From germline, CDR1 is MDHEN and CDR2 SYDVKM. CDR3 length equals 15 residues. V lost 5 bases and J 4 bases, leaving 15 bases between the germline ends. The chain's CDR3 is CASSRTGLQNQPQHF. CDR3 nucleotide sequence: TGTGCCAGCAGTCGAACGGGACTGCAAAATCAGCCCCAGCATTTT.

The table lists this clonotype with many counts. The gene calls are TRBV5-1 and TRBJ2-3; 7 positions match TRBD1. The germline gives CDR1 SGHRS, CDR2 YFSETQ. CDR3 length equals 15 residues. V shed 4 bases and J 1 base; nucleotides not matched to a gene: 6. Written as DNA, the CDR3 is TGCGCCAGCAGCGGCCGAGGGGGCGGCACAGATACGCAGTATTTT. Translating gives CASSGRGGGTDTQYF.

By share of the sample, this clonotype is medium-sized. The rearrangement uses TRBV6-5 and TRBJ2-2; 7 bases match TRBD1. The CDR3 has 15 residues. V was pared by 3 bases and J by 1 base, with 2 bases of the junction left unmatched. The V gene's germline CDR1 is MNHEY and CDR2 SVGAGI. CDR3 sequence (DNA): TGTGCCAGCAGTTATGGGGACAGGAACACCGGGGAGCTGTTTTTT. Translating it yields CASSYGDRNTGELFF.

This clonotype is medium-sized (0.01 to 0.1%) by share. V usage is TRBV20-1 and J usage is TRBJ1-1; TRBD1 aligns across 7 bases. The germline V gene has CDR1 DFQATT and CDR2 SNEGSKA (reference sequence). The length of the CDR3 is 14 residues. The ends lost 3 bases at V and 5 bases at J; junction bases unmatched: 9. CDR3 DNA sequence: TGCAGTGCTAGGTCGCCAGGGGGAGGGACTGAAGCTTTCTTT. Translating gives CSARSPGGGTEAFF.

Within the sample, this clonotype is medium-sized (0.01 to 0.1%). V and J are TRBV2 and TRBJ2-5; maybe TRBD2 (5 bases). The CDR3 contains 13 residues. In germline, CDR1 is SNHLY, CDR2 FYNNEI. The V end lost 4 bases, the J end lost 3 bases, and 9 bases lay between the germline ends. This CDR3 is CASSGGLEETQYF. The CDR3 DNA reads TGTGCCAGCAGTGGCGGGCTGGAAGAGACCCAGTACTTC.

This clonotype is categorized as medium-sized (0.01 to 0.1%). Here the CDR3 reads CASSTGQLWSPPTQYF. CDR3 coding DNA: TGTGCCAGCAGCACAGGACAGCTTTGGTCCCCCCCGACGCAGTATTTT. The rearrangement joins TRBV5-5 to TRBJ2-3; a weak D match, TRBD1 (6 bases). CDR3 length: 16 residues. V lost 4 bases to trimming and J lost 9 bases, with 24 bases between them. CDR1 and CDR2 from the germline V gene are SGHKS and YYEKEE (reference sequence).